Listed below are T cell receptor beta chains from one sample, sequenced in a study of CD8+ T cells in alopecia areata. Only in-frame clones appear in the TCRdb table, and some are missing; sequencing was by immunoSEQ multiplex PCR. Here the sample spans some 130,000 clones, 53% being singletons. Sequences were derived from CD4+ T cells sorted from blood, sampled at week 4, from a patient treated with tofacitinib. These receptor sequences come from a human donor with alopecia areata. Each CDR3 is given with its conserved first and last residue. The D gene is left open where the match is weak. Clone size is stated in some rows and not others, as once, few, many or a class when expanded.

j_gene,d_gene,v_gene,abundance,CDR3nt,CDR3aa
TRBJ2-5,.,TRBV7-2,few,TGTGCCAGCAGCCCGTCCCCGGTGGAGACCCAGTACTTC,CASSPSPVETQYF
TRBJ2-5,.,TRBV6-5,.,TGTGCCAGCAGTCGCGGGAGTACGGGGGCAGGGACCCAGTACTTC,CASSRGSTGAGTQYF
TRBJ1-6,TRBD1,TRBV7-2,.,TGTGCCAGCAGCCCCTTTTGGTCGGGCAGGGGGCGAAATTCACCCCTCCACTTT,CASSPFWSGRGRNSPLHF
TRBJ2-7,.,TRBV29-1,.,TGCAGCGTTTTTAGGTCCACCGGCCACGAGCAGTACTTC,CSVFRSTGHEQYF
TRBJ2-7,.,TRBV29-1,.,TGCAGCGTTGGGACGTATTACGAGCAGTACTTC,CSVGTYYEQYF
TRBJ1-2,.,TRBV30,.,TGTGCCTGGAGTGTACACAAGCTCCCTCGGGGGGGCTACACCTTC,CAWSVHKLPRGGYTF
TRBJ2-5,TRBD1,TRBV27,.,TGTGCCAGCAGTTTACAGGGGGCAAAAGAGACCCAGTACTTC,CASSLQGAKETQYF
TRBJ1-1,.,TRBV29-1,.,TGCAGCGTTGAAATGCGTGGACAGATGAACACTGAAGCTTTCTTT,CSVEMRGQMNTEAFF
TRBJ2-2,.,TRBV30,.,TGTGCCTGGGAGGAGGGAGTGAACACCGGGGAGCTGTTTTTT,CAWEEGVNTGELFF
TRBJ2-5,.,TRBV9,.,TGTGCCAGCAGCGTAGATCCTAGTGCGAGAGAGACCCAGTACTTC,CASSVDPSARETQYF
TRBJ2-3,.,TRBV27,.,TGTGCCAGCAAGAAGGGGAGCACAGATACGCAGTATTTT,CASKKGSTDTQYF
TRBJ2-7,TRBD1,TRBV6-1,.,TGTGCCAGCAGTGACCCGGGACAGCTCCTCTACGAGCAGTACTTC,CASSDPGQLLYEQYF
TRBJ2-1,.,TRBV15,.,TGTGCCACCAGCAAAAAAGGGTACAATGAGCAGTTCTTC,CATSKKGYNEQFF
TRBJ2-3,.,TRBV2,.,TGTGCCAGCAGTTCCCGGCCGGCAGCATATCGCACAGATACGCAGTATTTT,CASSSRPAAYRTDTQYF
TRBJ2-3,.,TRBV29-1,.,TGCAGCTCGAGAGGGACAGATACGCAGTATTTT,CSSRGTDTQYF
TRBJ2-7,TRBD1,TRBV18,.,TGTGCCAGCTCCGCGGGACAGGGGGGCTTAGACGAGCAGTACTTC,CASSAGQGGLDEQYF
TRBJ2-2,TRBD1,TRBV6-1,.,TGTGCCAGCAGAGTGACAGGGAGCACCGGGGAGCTGTTTTTT,CASRVTGSTGELFF
TRBJ2-5,TRBD1,TRBV5-1,few,TGCGCCAGCAGCCAGGGACAGGGGGTCGAGACCCAGTACTTC,CASSQGQGVETQYF
TRBJ2-3,.,TRBV15,.,TGTGCCACCAGCAGAGCCCAAACTAGCACAGATACGCAGTATTTT,CATSRAQTSTDTQYF
TRBJ1-1,.,TRBV30,few,TGTGCCTGGAGTGTAGGTGTGATGAACACTGAAGCTTTCTTT,CAWSVGVMNTEAFF
TRBJ2-2,.,TRBV2,.,TGTGCCAGTGAAGCGTCGGAGAACACCGGGGAGCTGTTTTTT,CASEASENTGELFF
TRBJ1-5,TRBD1,TRBV6-5,.,TGTGCCAGCAGTACGGACAGGGGCAATCAGCCCCAGCATTTT,CASSTDRGNQPQHF
TRBJ1-2,.,TRBV5-6,.,TGTGCCAGCAGCTTAGGGGCGCTAGCTAACTATGGCTACACCTTC,CASSLGALANYGYTF
TRBJ1-1,TRBD1,TRBV18,.,TGTGCCAGCTCACCCCGGGGGACAGGGAAGAACACTGAAGCTTTCTTT,CASSPRGTGKNTEAFF
TRBJ2-7,.,TRBV29-1,few,TGCAGCGTTCGGGGCAGAAACTCCTACGAGCAGTACTTC,CSVRGRNSYEQYF
TRBJ2-3,TRBD2,TRBV6-1,.,TGTGCCAGCAGTGAAACTAGCGGGGGGACAGATACGCAGTATTTT,CASSETSGGTDTQYF
TRBJ2-4,.,TRBV4-1,.,TGCGCCAGCGGAGACCTGGGACTTTCCAAAAACATTCAGTACTTC,CASGDLGLSKNIQYF
TRBJ1-2,TRBD1,TRBV5-4,.,TGTGCCAGCAGCTTAAAACAGGGGGTCGATGGCTACACCTTC,CASSLKQGVDGYTF
TRBJ2-5,TRBD2,TRBV25-1,.,TGTGCCAGCAGTGACTGGGGGGCTGGCGGGAGGGCCTCGGAGACCCAGTACTTC,CASSDWGAGGRASETQYF
TRBJ1-1,TRBD1,TRBV5-1,.,TGCGCCAGCAGCTCATCCGTACGAACAGGGGAAACTGAAGCTTTCTTT,CASSSSVRTGETEAFF
TRBJ2-1,TRBD2,TRBV14,.,TGTGCCAGCAGCCCGTTAGCGGGAGGGGATGAGCAGTTCTTC,CASSPLAGGDEQFF
TRBJ2-2,.,TRBV2,medium-sized,TGTGCCAGCAAGGTCAGGGTTGGCACCGGGGAGCTGTTTTTT,CASKVRVGTGELFF
TRBJ2-5,.,TRBV19,few,TGTGCCAGTAGCCCGGGACGGGAGACGGAGACCCAGTACTTC,CASSPGRETETQYF
TRBJ1-1,.,TRBV30,.,TGTGCCTGGAGTGGGACCGAGCACACTGAAGCTTTCTTT,CAWSGTEHTEAFF
TRBJ2-1,.,TRBV30,.,TGTGCCTGGAGTAGCGGGTTCAGCTCCTACAATGAGCAGTTCTTC,CAWSSGFSSYNEQFF
TRBJ2-1,.,TRBV30,.,TGTGCCTGGAGCCTTTCTTCCATGTTCTTC,CAWSLSSMFF
TRBJ2-2,.,TRBV5-1,once,TGCGCCAGCAGTTCGCCCCCGGGCACCGGGGAGCTGTTTTTT,CASSSPPGTGELFF
TRBJ1-2,TRBD1,TRBV5-1,.,TGCGCCAGCAGCTTGGCCCTGAGGGACAGGGACTATGGCTACACCTTC,CASSLALRDRDYGYTF
TRBJ1-6,.,TRBV30,.,TGTGCCTGGAGAGGACATCCCGATTCACCCCTCCACTTT,CAWRGHPDSPLHF
TRBJ1-1,.,TRBV30,.,TGTGCCTGGAGGGGTCCCGGGCACACTGAAGCTTTCTTT,CAWRGPGHTEAFF
TRBJ2-1,.,TRBV29-1,.,TGCAGCCTCACGTGGGCAACCAACAATGAGCAGTTCTTC,CSLTWATNNEQFF
TRBJ1-6,.,TRBV9,.,TGTGCCAGCAGCCCTCAAGGAACCCCAGGTGGTTCACCCCTCCACTTT,CASSPQGTPGGSPLHF
TRBJ2-3,.,TRBV7-2,many,TGTGCCAGCAGCTTAGCGGCAGTCGATACGCAGTATTTT,CASSLAAVDTQYF
TRBJ2-1,TRBD2,TRBV6-5,.,TGTGCCAGCAGTTACTCGTCTAGCGGGAGGAACAATGAGCAGTTCTTC,CASSYSSSGRNNEQFF
TRBJ1-2,TRBD1,TRBV7-9,few,TGTGCCAGCAGCCCTTGGGACAGGACGGATGGCTACACCTTC,CASSPWDRTDGYTF
TRBJ2-7,TRBD2,TRBV29-1,few,TGCAGCGTCGGACTAGCGGGATACGAGCAGTACTTC,CSVGLAGYEQYF
TRBJ2-3,.,TRBV29-1,.,TGCAGCGTTACACCCCTCTACACAGATACGCAGTATTTT,CSVTPLYTDTQYF
TRBJ1-1,.,TRBV7-9,.,TGTGCCAGCAGCTTAGGTCGGGGCTTGAACACTGAAGCTTTCTTT,CASSLGRGLNTEAFF
TRBJ2-7,TRBD1,TRBV6-5,.,TGTGCCAGCAGTCCTGGGACAGGGGGAACCTACGAGCAGTACTTC,CASSPGTGGTYEQYF
TRBJ1-4,TRBD1,TRBV30,few,TGTGCGAACCGGGACAGGGGTGAAAAACTGTTTTTT,CANRDRGEKLFF
TRBJ1-1,.,TRBV30,few,TGTGCCTGGAGTTACAAGAACACTGAAGCTTTCTTT,CAWSYKNTEAFF
TRBJ2-3,.,TRBV29-1,.,TGCAGCGTTGAAGACACAGATACGCAGTATTTT,CSVEDTDTQYF
TRBJ1-1,.,TRBV6-5,.,TGTGCCACCCAGGACGCGACGAACACTGAAGCTTTCTTT,CATQDATNTEAFF
TRBJ2-1,TRBD1,TRBV9,.,TGTGCCAGCAGCGTAGGAGGCAGGGGGAGTCGTGGTGAGCAGTTCTTC,CASSVGGRGSRGEQFF
TRBJ1-2,.,TRBV30,.,TGTGCCTGGAGTGATCCCCACAGTGTTAAGGGGCTGGACTATGGCTACACCTTC,CAWSDPHSVKGLDYGYTF
TRBJ2-1,TRBD2,TRBV7-2,few,TGTGCCAGCAGCTTAACCTTACTAGCGGGAACCGCAGAGCAGTTCTTC,CASSLTLLAGTAEQFF